This paragraph covers one T cell receptor beta chain sequence. The target antigen is unknown. The source of the sample is a study of human T cells and chemical hapten exposure. Study background: Patients, mostly women, had alopecia areata, alopecia totalis or alopecia universalis. Study observations and caveats: The study found that DPC sensitization did not change TCRs above 1 in 1000 frequency.

TCRdb passed the RACE reads through MiXCR, listing each CDR3 protein once. The repertoire holds approximately 52,000 distinct CDR3 sequences, with over 8% as singletons. Time point noted: pre-sensitization, week 0. Treatment of the sample: therapeutic diphenylcyclopropenone sensitization with weekly scalp DPC. It was from unfractionated whole blood that total RNA was extracted. The CDR3 is made up of 14 amino acids. CDR1 SGHRS and CDR2 YFSETQ come from the germline V gene. V lost 7 bases and J lost 4; bases outside the gene matches: 5. The sample was whole blood, taken in connection with sensitization to the hapten diphenylcyclopropenone (DPC). The rearrangement links TRBV5-1 to TRBJ2-1, with 10 bases aligning to TRBD1. This clonotype originated in a woman aged 35 to 49 with alopecia areata. Some clones in this sample may be carry-over from other donors' samples. DNA of the CDR3: TGCGCCAGCCGGCCGGGACAGGGGTACAATGAGCAGTTCTTC. Translated, it gives CASRPGQGYNEQFF. Filled out from reference TRBV5-1 and TRBJ2-1, the complete variable domain reads KAGVTQTPRYLIKTRGQQVTLSCSPISGHRSVSWYQQTPGQGLQFLFEYFSETQRNKGNFPGRFSGRQFSNSRSEMNVSTLELGDSALYLCASRPGQGYNEQFFGPGTRLTVL.